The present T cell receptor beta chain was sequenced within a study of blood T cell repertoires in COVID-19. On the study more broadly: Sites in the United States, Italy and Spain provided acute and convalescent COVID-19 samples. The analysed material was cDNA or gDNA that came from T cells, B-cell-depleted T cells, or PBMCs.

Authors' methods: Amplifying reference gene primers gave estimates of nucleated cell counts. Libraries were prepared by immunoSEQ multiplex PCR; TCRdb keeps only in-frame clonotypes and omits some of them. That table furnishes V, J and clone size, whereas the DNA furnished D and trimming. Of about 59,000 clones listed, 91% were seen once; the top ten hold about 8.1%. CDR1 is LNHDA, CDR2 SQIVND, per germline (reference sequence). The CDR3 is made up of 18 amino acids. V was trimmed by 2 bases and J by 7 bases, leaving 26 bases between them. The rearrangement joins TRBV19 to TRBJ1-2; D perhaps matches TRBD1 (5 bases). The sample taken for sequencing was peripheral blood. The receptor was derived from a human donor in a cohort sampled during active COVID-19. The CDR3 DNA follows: TGTGCCAGTAGTATATGGGAAGGAGCAAGGGGCGCCGACGGTGGCTACACCTTC. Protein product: CASSIWEGARGADGGYTF.